This T cell receptor beta chain was sequenced during a study of T cells in women clearing cervical HPV infection. Across the whole study: Blood came at first lesion visit for cases, post-clearance for controls. Findings of the study overall: CIN3+ cases had significantly higher TCR repertoire richness than controls, but evenness did not differ.

Measured by frequency, this clone is medium-sized. The antigen is undetermined. The CDR3 end falls 3 residues outside the read, so it is completed with the germline J gene. This CDR3 has 14 amino acids. Trimming removed 6 bases at V and 2 bases at J, with 12 bases between. Profiled with immunoSEQ multiplex PCR; TCRdb holds only in-frame clones, not every one. Recorded for this sample: under 20,000 clones. HPV was found by MY09/MY11 PCR and dot-blot genotyping. The receptor comes from a woman between 18 and 70 years old with a cervical HPV16 infection that either progressed to CIN3+ or cleared (not recorded which). The sample was blood buffy coat. This chain uses TRBV12-3 or TRBV12-4 with TRBJ2-3, with D possibly matching TRBD2 (6 bases). The sequenced part of the CDR3 DNA is TGTGCCAGCAGCACGGGACTCCTCACAGATACG. It codes for CASSTGLLTDT. The whole CDR3 sequence reads CASSTGLLTDTQYF.